A selection of T cell receptor beta chains follows, all from one sample in a study of Graves' ophthalmopathy and Graves' hyperthyroidism. In TCRdb, the multiplex PCR reads were re-called with MiXCR into one record per CDR3 protein. The repertoire holds about 1.2 million distinct CDR3 sequences, with 35% to 40% as singletons. Material: peripheral blood or thyroid tissue (not recorded which). The receptors originated from an adult man with Graves' hyperthyroidism. Both conserved end residues are part of each CDR3. D genes are given only for firm matches. Clone size is given for some rows only: seen once, a few or many times, or a class if the clone is expanded.

v_call,clone_size,d_call,j_call,cdr3_nt,cdr3_aa
TRBV2,few,TRBD1,TRBJ1-4,TGTGCCAGCAGTAATCCCGGGACAGCCTTAATGAAAGGGCTGTTTTTT,CASSNPGTALMKGLFF
TRBV7-8,few,TRBD1,TRBJ1-1,TGTGCCAGCAGCTTGGCGCGGACAGGGAAAGCTTTCTTT,CASSLARTGKAFF
TRBV29-1,once,.,TRBJ1-1,TGCAGCGTAGGGTGGCTGGGGTTAACTGAAGCTTTCTTT,CSVGWLGLTEAFF
TRBV4-1,.,TRBD1,TRBJ2-5,TGCGCCAGCAGCTACCGGGACAGGGGGATCGAGACCCAGTACTTC,CASSYRDRGIETQYF
TRBV9,.,.,TRBJ1-3,TGTGCCAGCAGCGTGGGGGGGCTAAGCTCTGGAAACACCATATATTTT,CASSVGGLSSGNTIYF
TRBV2,many,.,TRBJ1-5,TGTGCCAGCATGGACACAGGGACCAATCAGCCCCAGCATTTT,CASMDTGTNQPQHF
TRBV12-3/TRBV12-4,few,TRBD2,TRBJ2-2,TGTGCCAGCAGTCCATTGGGACTAAGTTTAGGGGAGCTGTTTTTT,CASSPLGLSLGELFF
TRBV7-8,.,.,TRBJ2-1,TGTGCCAGCAAAGGAGGTTACAATGAGCAGTTCTTC,CASKGGYNEQFF
TRBV6-6,.,.,TRBJ1-5,TGTGCCAGCAGTGAAATGGTGGGTCCCAATCAGCCCCAGCATTTT,CASSEMVGPNQPQHF
TRBV7-9,once,.,TRBJ2-7,TGTGCCAGCAGCCCTTCGGCCCAGGATGAAATTTACGAGCAGTACTTC,CASSPSAQDEIYEQYF
TRBV4-3,.,.,TRBJ1-2,TGCGCCAGCAGCCCGGATTATACAGGGAGTGACTATGGCTACACCTTC,CASSPDYTGSDYGYTF
TRBV7-8,.,.,TRBJ1-4,TGTGCCAGCGGCATTGGACAGAATAACGAAAAACTGTTTTTT,CASGIGQNNEKLFF
TRBV28,few,.,TRBJ1-6,TGTGCCAGCAGTTTATCCCACAGGGCCTATAATTCACCCCTCCACTTT,CASSLSHRAYNSPLHF
TRBV7-2,.,.,TRBJ1-5,TGTGCCAGCAGCCCCCGGGTGGGGAGCCCCAATCAGCCCCAGCATTTT,CASSPRVGSPNQPQHF
TRBV11-2,.,.,TRBJ2-5,TGTGCCAGCAGCGCTCGTCCCGGAGAAGGGGAGACCCAGTACTTC,CASSARPGEGETQYF
TRBV5-6,few,.,TRBJ2-7,TGTGCCAGCAGCTTCTCTGCTTCTGGACCACAGTACGAGCAGTACTTC,CASSFSASGPQYEQYF
TRBV28,few,.,TRBJ1-5,TGTGCCAGCAGTTTGGTACGGGGAAGCAATCAGCCCCAGCATTTT,CASSLVRGSNQPQHF
TRBV10-3,.,.,TRBJ1-1,TGTGCCACCTGGAGGGGGTCCACGGACACTGAAGCTTTCTTT,CATWRGSTDTEAFF
TRBV5-1,.,TRBD1,TRBJ2-7,TGCGCCAGCACCCCCGGGACAGGGGGCTTCTACGAGCAGTACTTC,CASTPGTGGFYEQYF
TRBV25-1,few,TRBD1,TRBJ2-7,TGTGCCAGCAGTGACGGCAAACGACAGGGCACCTACGAGCAGTACTTC,CASSDGKRQGTYEQYF
TRBV6-6,few,.,TRBJ1-1,TGTGCCAGCAGCTACCTAGTTTCCCGCAGGGACACTGAAGCTTTCTTT,CASSYLVSRRDTEAFF
TRBV11-3,many,.,TRBJ1-1,TGTGCCAGCAGCTTAGCCGGACAGTTAAACACTGAAGCTTTCTTT,CASSLAGQLNTEAFF
TRBV2,many,.,TRBJ2-7,TGTGCCAGCAGTGATACGTCAGGAATCTACGAGCAGTACTTC,CASSDTSGIYEQYF
TRBV15,.,.,TRBJ2-2,TGTGCCACCAGCAGAGATTTAGGGAACACCGGGGAGCTGTTTTTT,CATSRDLGNTGELFF
TRBV2,.,TRBD2,TRBJ2-2,TGTGACAGCAGTGAGGCTCGCGGGAGGGCCGCTGCCGGGGAGCTGTTTTTT,CDSSEARGRAAAGELFF
TRBV28,once,.,TRBJ2-7,TGTGCCAGCAGTTTCTACTTCATGGGGAGCACCTCCTACGAGCAGTACTTC,CASSFYFMGSTSYEQYF
TRBV12-3/TRBV12-4,.,TRBD1,TRBJ1-5,TGTGCCAGCAGTTCCGGGACAGACCCCCAATGGGCCCAGCATTTT,CASSSGTDPQWAQHF
TRBV2,many,.,TRBJ2-2,TGTGCCATAGGGGCCGCCGGGGAGCTGTTTTTT,CAIGAAGELFF
TRBV5-4,few,.,TRBJ2-2,TGTGCCAGCAGCACGGACACAGCGGACACCGGGGAGCTGTTTTTT,CASSTDTADTGELFF
TRBV29-1,.,TRBD1,TRBJ2-5,TGCAGCGTGGACAGACAGGGGGAAGAGACCCAGTACTTC,CSVDRQGEETQYF
TRBV5-1,many,.,TRBJ2-5,TGTGCCAGCAGTTTGGGAAGGGCAGAGACCCAGTACTTC,CASSLGRAETQYF
TRBV29-1,many,.,TRBJ1-4,TGCAGCGTTGAAGATCGGGGGGTTCTGTTTTTT,CSVEDRGVLFF
TRBV12-3/TRBV12-4,.,.,TRBJ2-5,TGTGCCAGCAAAATTGCTTTAGGAGGGCAAGAGACCCAGTACTTC,CASKIALGGQETQYF
TRBV11-2,once,.,TRBJ1-2,TGTGCCAGCAGCAACCGGGTGGTTGGAAAGGGCTACACCTTC,CASSNRVVGKGYTF
TRBV10-3,.,TRBD1,TRBJ1-2,TGTGCCAGCCGTCCTAAGTCCTGGACAGGCCAAAATGGCTACACCTTC,CASRPKSWTGQNGYTF
TRBV5-8,.,.,TRBJ2-6,TGTGCCAGCAGCTTGGATCAGGGGTCAACTTTATCTGGGGCCAACGTCCTGACTTTC,CASSLDQGSTLSGANVLTF
TRBV6-5,.,.,TRBJ2-7,TGTGCCAGCAGTTACTCGGCGACACGGGTTCTATCCTACGAGCAGTACTTC,CASSYSATRVLSYEQYF
TRBV12-3/TRBV12-4,.,.,TRBJ2-6,TGTGCCAGCGGGAAGAGGCGGACTGAAGCTTTC,CASGKRRTEAF
TRBV7-2,many,.,TRBJ2-7,TGTGCCAGCAGCTTATCGGTCGAGCAGTACTTC,CASSLSVEQYF
TRBV7-2,few,.,TRBJ1-3,TGTGCCAGCAGCATGGGACACTCTGGAAACACCATATATTTT,CASSMGHSGNTIYF
TRBV5-5,.,.,TRBJ1-1,TGTGCCAGCAGCATGGGGGTGGGGGGGCTGAGGACTGAAGCTTTCTTT,CASSMGVGGLRTEAFF
TRBV19,.,.,TRBJ2-7,TGTGCCAGTAGTATTTCTCGACAGTCAACCTACGAGCAGTACTTC,CASSISRQSTYEQYF
TRBV25-1,.,.,TRBJ2-3,TGTGCCAGCAGTCCCGGAGGGGGGGCCCGCACAGATACGCAGTATTTT,CASSPGGGARTDTQYF
TRBV14,many,.,TRBJ2-5,TGTGCCAGCAGCCGAGAATGGGGGACCCAGTACTTC,CASSREWGTQYF
TRBV25-1,.,.,TRBJ1-5,TGTGCCAGCAGTCCAGGGGAGCTCGATCAGCCCCAGCATTTT,CASSPGELDQPQHF
TRBV7-9,.,.,TRBJ1-2,TGTGCCAGCAGCCCCAGGGAGATAAGTAACTATGGCTACACCTTC,CASSPREISNYGYTF
TRBV6-6,many,.,TRBJ1-1,TGTGCCAGCAGGGGCACAGGGTACACTGAAGCTTTCTTT,CASRGTGYTEAFF
TRBV6-1,many,.,TRBJ1-4,TGTGCCAGCAGTGAAGCGCAGGGCCCGTTCAATGAAAAACTGTTTTTT,CASSEAQGPFNEKLFF
TRBV7-9,.,.,TRBJ1-1,TGTGCCAGCAAGGCAATCGGGAACACTGAAGCTTTCTTT,CASKAIGNTEAFF
TRBV20-1,.,.,TRBJ1-2,TGCAGTGCTAGAGGATCAGGGCTACCCGGTGGCTACACCTTC,CSARGSGLPGGYTF
TRBV29-1,.,TRBD1,TRBJ1-2,TGCAGCGGGAGGACAGGGGGTAACTATGGCTACACCTTC,CSGRTGGNYGYTF
TRBV7-3,.,TRBD1,TRBJ1-5,TGTGCCAGCAGCTTCACAGGGGGAGGGGACCAGCCCCAGCATTTT,CASSFTGGGDQPQHF
TRBV4-2,few,TRBD1,TRBJ1-5,TGTGCCAGCAGGGGACAGGACGGCAATCAGCCCCAGCATTTT,CASRGQDGNQPQHF
TRBV12-3/TRBV12-4,few,.,TRBJ1-5,TGTGCCAGCATTTTATGGGGAGTTCACAATCAGCCCCAGCATTTT,CASILWGVHNQPQHF
TRBV7-2,.,.,TRBJ1-1,TGTGCCAGCAGCTTAAACAGGGTAGGAAAAGCTTTCTTT,CASSLNRVGKAFF
TRBV15,many,.,TRBJ1-5,TGTGCCACGAGAGGAGGGAATCAGCCCCAGCATTTT,CATRGGNQPQHF
TRBV12-3/TRBV12-4,many,.,TRBJ1-5,TGTGCCAGCAGTTTAGGGGCCGGGCAGGAGAAGCAGCCCCAGCATTTT,CASSLGAGQEKQPQHF
TRBV7-2,many,.,TRBJ1-5,TGTGCCAGCAGCAGAGAGGGGAAACAGCCCCAGCATTTT,CASSREGKQPQHF